The rows below give T cell receptor beta chains drawn from one sample of a study of beta chain features in type 1 diabetes. Sequencing was performed with immunoSEQ multiplex PCR; in TCRdb, only in-frame clones are kept and a portion is missing. The sample includes 130,000 or so clones, 17% of them seen just once. Material for sequencing was central memory CD4+ T cells from blood. All receptors come from a man between 18 and 35 years old with type 1 diabetes. The CDR3 runs from the conserved cysteine through the conserved F or W. The order of the fields is clone size, J gene, D gene, V gene, CDR3 protein, CDR3 DNA. A D gene is named only where the DNA matches it firmly. Size is omitted from some rows. Given values are once, few, many or a class for expanded clones.

few,TRBJ2-1,NA,TRBV2,CASSDQTYNEQFF,TGTGCCAGCAGTGACCAGACATACAATGAGCAGTTCTTC
few,TRBJ2-1,NA,TRBV5-4,CASSLTASAYNEQFF,TGTGCCAGCAGCTTGACGGCTAGCGCATACAATGAGCAGTTCTTC
NA,TRBJ2-7,NA,TRBV14,CASSLSGPYEQYF,TGTGCCAGCAGCCTAAGCGGACCCTACGAGCAGTACTTC
NA,TRBJ2-5,TRBD1,TRBV7-6,CASRETGNSETQYF,TGTGCCAGCCGCGAGACAGGGAATTCCGAGACCCAGTACTTC
NA,TRBJ2-1,NA,TRBV7-7,CASSLTGYNEQFF,TGTGCTAGCAGCTTGACAGGATACAATGAGCAGTTCTTC
many,TRBJ2-3,NA,TRBV29-1,CSVEWQSTDTQYF,TGCAGCGTTGAGTGGCAGTCCACAGATACGCAGTATTTT
NA,TRBJ2-5,NA,TRBV9,CASSLSPAQETQYF,TGTGCCAGCAGCCTTAGCCCGGCCCAAGAGACCCAGTACTTC
few,TRBJ2-1,NA,TRBV20-1,CSYSGVNEQFF,TGCAGCTACTCCGGGGTGAATGAGCAGTTCTTC
NA,TRBJ2-3,TRBD1,TRBV5-1,CASSLQGFSTDTQYF,TGCGCCAGCAGCCTACAGGGGTTTAGCACAGATACGCAGTATTTT
NA,TRBJ1-2,TRBD1,TRBV4-3,CASSQVPPGQGAIRGYTF,TGCGCCAGCAGCCAAGTTCCCCCGGGACAGGGGGCGATTCGTGGCTACACCTTC
many,TRBJ2-3,NA,TRBV5-1,CASSLQGASRDTQYF,TGCGCCAGCAGCTTGCAAGGTGCTAGCAGAGATACGCAGTATTTT
NA,TRBJ1-5,NA,TRBV5-1,CASSSVGGNQPQHF,TGCGCCAGCAGCTCCGTGGGGGGCAATCAGCCCCAGCATTTT
few,TRBJ2-1,TRBD2,TRBV29-1,CSLRGTDEQFF,TGCAGCCTGCGGGGGACGGATGAGCAGTTCTTC
NA,TRBJ1-4,NA,TRBV30,CAWSGSTPGKHRANEKLFF,TGTGCCTGGAGTGGAAGCACCCCGGGAAAACACCGGGCAAATGAAAAACTGTTTTTT
NA,TRBJ1-3,NA,TRBV29-1,CSVTAGNTIYF,TGCAGCGTTACAGCAGGAAACACCATATATTTT
NA,TRBJ1-1,NA,TRBV14,CASSQLGGTTEAFF,TGTGCCAGCAGCCAGCTAGGGGGGACCACTGAAGCTTTCTTT
NA,TRBJ1-5,TRBD1,TRBV9,CASGPTGVAYQPQHF,TGTGCCAGCGGCCCAACAGGGGTTGCGTATCAGCCCCAGCATTTT
NA,TRBJ2-5,NA,TRBV5-4,CASSLKQGLAGETQYF,TGTGCCAGCAGCTTAAAGCAGGGGCTAGCCGGAGAGACCCAGTACTTC
NA,TRBJ2-3,NA,TRBV7-2,CASSLGAATDTQYF,TGTGCCAGCAGCTTAGGCGCGGCCACAGATACGCAGTATTTT
NA,TRBJ1-6,NA,TRBV30,CAWSVGVSPLHF,TGTGCCTGGAGTGTGGGTGTGTCACCCCTCCACTTT
few,TRBJ2-1,NA,TRBV4-2,CASSQAGAGLPYNEQFF,TGTGCCAGCAGCCAAGCAGGGGCGGGACTACCTTACAATGAGCAGTTCTTC
NA,TRBJ2-2,TRBD2,TRBV4-1,CASSPDRLAGSRGTGELFF,TGCGCCAGCAGCCCCGACAGACTAGCGGGGTCCCGGGGCACCGGGGAGCTGTTTTTT
medium-sized,TRBJ2-1,TRBD2,TRBV11-3,CASSLGSAGGSNEQFF,TGTGCCAGCAGCTTAGGGTCCGCGGGAGGGTCCAATGAGCAGTTCTTC
few,TRBJ2-3,TRBD2,TRBV11-3,CASSLGLAGGTDTQYF,TGTGCCAGCAGCCTGGGGCTAGCGGGGGGCACAGATACGCAGTATTTT
few,TRBJ2-4,TRBD2,TRBV28,CASTGGDRDIQYF,TGTGCCAGCACCGGGGGGGATAGGGACATTCAGTACTTC
NA,TRBJ2-5,NA,TRBV13,CASSLGPRAIQETQYF,TGTGCCAGCAGCTTAGGCCCCAGGGCGATACAAGAGACCCAGTACTTC
NA,TRBJ1-5,NA,TRBV19,CASSRWGSNQPQHF,TGTGCCAGTAGTAGGTGGGGTAGCAATCAGCCCCAGCATTTT
NA,TRBJ1-1,NA,TRBV4-2,CASSQLSRDTEAFF,TGTGCCAGCAGCCAACTATCCCGTGACACTGAAGCTTTCTTT
few,TRBJ1-2,NA,TRBV18,CASSPRTDTYGYTF,TGTGCCAGCTCACCACGGACAGACACCTATGGCTACACCTTC
NA,TRBJ2-3,TRBD2,TRBV7-2,CASSLTSGRDTQYF,TGTGCCAGCAGCCTGACTAGCGGGAGGGATACGCAGTATTTT
few,TRBJ2-5,NA,TRBV5-4,CASSSYGETQYF,TGTGCCAGCAGCTCCTACGGGGAGACCCAGTACTTC
NA,TRBJ2-3,NA,TRBV11-2,CASSLDLTDTQYF,TGTGCCAGCAGCTTAGACCTCACAGATACGCAGTATTTT
NA,TRBJ1-1,NA,TRBV7-9,CASSPWRLGNTEAFF,TGTGCCAGCAGCCCGTGGAGGTTGGGGAACACTGAAGCTTTCTTT
NA,TRBJ2-2,NA,TRBV30,CAWSVGGYGELFF,TGTGCCTGGAGTGTAGGGGGGTACGGGGAGCTGTTTTTT
few,TRBJ1-1,NA,TRBV20-1,CSAKGSTEAFF,TGCAGTGCTAAGGGGAGCACTGAAGCTTTCTTT
few,TRBJ2-1,NA,TRBV4-3,CASSQGLEDEQFF,TGCGCCAGCAGCCAAGGACTCGAGGATGAGCAGTTCTTC
NA,TRBJ1-1,NA,TRBV5-6,CASSLGARREAFF,TGTGCCAGCAGCTTAGGAGCGAGAAGGGAAGCTTTCTTT
few,TRBJ2-7,NA,TRBV7-2,CASSSRSWPEQYF,TGTGCCAGCAGCTCCCGTTCGTGGCCCGAGCAGTACTTC
NA,TRBJ2-7,TRBD1,TRBV2,CASSNGQDVRF,TGTGCCAGCAGTAATGGACAGGACGTGCGGTTC
few,TRBJ2-7,NA,TRBV5-1,CASSPQIPYEQYF,TGCGCCAGCAGCCCCCAAATACCCTACGAGCAGTACTTC
NA,TRBJ2-5,NA,TRBV18,CASSPGHGTQQETQYF,TGTGCCAGCTCACCGGGGCACGGGACACAACAAGAGACCCAGTACTTC
NA,TRBJ2-3,NA,TRBV19,CASKGSTDTQYF,TGTGCCAGTAAGGGGTCCACAGATACGCAGTATTTT
NA,TRBJ1-5,NA,TRBV19,CASSPADGRKTLPQHF,TGTGCCAGTAGTCCAGCTGACGGACGGAAGACCCTTCCCCAGCATTTT
NA,TRBJ2-2,NA,TRBV6-5,CASSYGIAGGELFF,TGTGCCAGCAGTTACGGCATCGCTGGCGGGGAGCTGTTTTTT
NA,TRBJ2-3,TRBD1,TRBV7-2,CASSPDRGTDTQYF,TGTGCCAGCAGCCCGGACAGGGGCACAGATACGCAGTATTTT
NA,TRBJ2-3,TRBD2,TRBV7-9,CASSPMLLAASTDTQYF,TGTGCCAGCAGCCCCATGCTACTAGCGGCTAGCACAGATACGCAGTATTTT
few,TRBJ2-7,NA,TRBV19,CASSIDPRISHEQYF,TGTGCCAGTAGTATAGATCCCCGGATCAGCCACGAGCAGTACTTC